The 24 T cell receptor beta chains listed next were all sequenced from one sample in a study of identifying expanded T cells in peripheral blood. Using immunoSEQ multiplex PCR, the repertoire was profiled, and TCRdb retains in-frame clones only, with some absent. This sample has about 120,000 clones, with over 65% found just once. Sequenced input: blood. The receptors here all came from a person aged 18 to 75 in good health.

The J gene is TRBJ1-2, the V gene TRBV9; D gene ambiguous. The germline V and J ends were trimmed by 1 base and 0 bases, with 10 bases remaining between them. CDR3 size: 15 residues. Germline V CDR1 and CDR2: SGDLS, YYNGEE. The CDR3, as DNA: TGTGCCAGCAGCGTATCCAAACTTACTAACTATGGCTACACCTTC. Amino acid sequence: CASSVSKLTNYGYTF.

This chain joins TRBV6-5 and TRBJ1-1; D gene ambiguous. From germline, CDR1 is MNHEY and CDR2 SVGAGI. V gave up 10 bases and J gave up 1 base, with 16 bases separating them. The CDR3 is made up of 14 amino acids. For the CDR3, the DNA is TGTGCCACCAAAAGACGTCACGGGAACACTGAAGCTTTCTTT. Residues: CATKRRHGNTEAFF.

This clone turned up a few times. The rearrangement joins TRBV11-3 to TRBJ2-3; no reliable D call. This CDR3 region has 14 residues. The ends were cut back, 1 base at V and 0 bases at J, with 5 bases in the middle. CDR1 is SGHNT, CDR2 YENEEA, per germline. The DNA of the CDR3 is TGTGCCAGCAGCTTAGGCAGTAGCACAGATACGCAGTATTTT. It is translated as CASSLGSSTDTQYF.

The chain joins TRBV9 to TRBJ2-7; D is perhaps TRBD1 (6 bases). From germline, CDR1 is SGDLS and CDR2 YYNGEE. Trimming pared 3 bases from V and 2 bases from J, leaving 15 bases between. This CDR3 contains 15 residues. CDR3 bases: TGTGCCAGCAGCGCCTGGGGGACATCGACCTACGAGCAGTACTTC. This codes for CASSAWGTSTYEQYF.

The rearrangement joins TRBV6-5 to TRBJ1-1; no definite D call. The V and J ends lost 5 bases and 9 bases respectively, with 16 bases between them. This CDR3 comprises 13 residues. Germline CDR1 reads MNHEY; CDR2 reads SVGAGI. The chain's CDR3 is CASSASGGPKAFF. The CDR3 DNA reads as TGTGCCAGCAGTGCTTCAGGAGGTCCGAAAGCTTTCTTT.

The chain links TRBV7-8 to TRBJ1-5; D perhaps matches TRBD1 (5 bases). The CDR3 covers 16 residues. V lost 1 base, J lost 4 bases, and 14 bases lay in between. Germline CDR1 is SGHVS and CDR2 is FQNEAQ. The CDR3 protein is CASSLGSGRGNQPQHF. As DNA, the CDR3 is TGTGCCAGCAGCTTAGGGAGCGGGAGGGGAAATCAGCCCCAGCATTTT.

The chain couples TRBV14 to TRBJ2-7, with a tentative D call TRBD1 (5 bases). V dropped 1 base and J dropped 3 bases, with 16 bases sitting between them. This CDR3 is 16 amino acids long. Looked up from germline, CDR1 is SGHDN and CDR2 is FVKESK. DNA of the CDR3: TGTGCCAGCAGCCAAGTGACAGTAAAAGGATACTACGAGCAGTACTTC. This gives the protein CASSQVTVKGYYEQYF.

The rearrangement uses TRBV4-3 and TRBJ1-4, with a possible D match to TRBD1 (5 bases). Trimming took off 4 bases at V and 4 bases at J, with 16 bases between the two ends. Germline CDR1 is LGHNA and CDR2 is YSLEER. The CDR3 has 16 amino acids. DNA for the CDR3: TGCGCCAGCAGCCCGAGGGTAACAGGAGGTAATGAAAAACTGTTTTTT. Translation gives CASSPRVTGGNEKLFF.

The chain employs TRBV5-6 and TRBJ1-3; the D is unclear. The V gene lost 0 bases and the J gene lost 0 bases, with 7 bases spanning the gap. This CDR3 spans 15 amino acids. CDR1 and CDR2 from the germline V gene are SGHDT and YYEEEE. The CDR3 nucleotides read TGTGCCAGCAGCTTGGATAGCTTCTCTGGAAACACCATATATTTT. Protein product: CASSLDSFSGNTIYF.

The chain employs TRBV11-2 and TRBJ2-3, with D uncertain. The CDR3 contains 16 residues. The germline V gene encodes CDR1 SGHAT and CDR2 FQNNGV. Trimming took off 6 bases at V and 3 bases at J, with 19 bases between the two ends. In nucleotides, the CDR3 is TGTGCCAGCAGACTCGAATCGTGGGGTTCGACAGATACGCAGTATTTT. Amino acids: CASRLESWGSTDTQYF.

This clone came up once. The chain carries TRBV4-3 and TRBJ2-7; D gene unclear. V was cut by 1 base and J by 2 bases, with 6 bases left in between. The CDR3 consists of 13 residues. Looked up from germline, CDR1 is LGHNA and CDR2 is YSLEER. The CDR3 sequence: CASSQGRPYEQYF. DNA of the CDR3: TGCGCCAGCAGCCAAGGAAGGCCCTACGAGCAGTACTTC.

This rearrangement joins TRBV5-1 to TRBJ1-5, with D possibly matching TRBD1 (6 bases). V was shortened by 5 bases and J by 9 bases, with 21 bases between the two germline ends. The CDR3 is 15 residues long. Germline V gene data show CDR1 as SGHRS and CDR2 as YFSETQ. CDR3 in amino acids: CASSLSGGEGSPQHF. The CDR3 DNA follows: TGCGCCAGCAGTCTGTCGGGGGGCGAGGGTTCGCCCCAGCATTTT.

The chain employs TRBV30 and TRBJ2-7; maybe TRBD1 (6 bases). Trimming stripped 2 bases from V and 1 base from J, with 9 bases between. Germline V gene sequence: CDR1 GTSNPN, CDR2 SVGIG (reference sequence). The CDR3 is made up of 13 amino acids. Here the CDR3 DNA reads TGTGCCTGGAGTCCAGGGGTTTCCTACGAGCAGTACTTC. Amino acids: CAWSPGVSYEQYF.

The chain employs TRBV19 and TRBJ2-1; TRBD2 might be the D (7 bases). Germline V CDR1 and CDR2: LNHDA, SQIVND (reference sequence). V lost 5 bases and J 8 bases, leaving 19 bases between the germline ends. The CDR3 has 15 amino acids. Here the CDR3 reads CASSSQGRGQYEQFF. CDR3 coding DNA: TGTGCCAGTAGTTCTCAGGGGAGGGGTCAGTATGAGCAGTTCTTC.

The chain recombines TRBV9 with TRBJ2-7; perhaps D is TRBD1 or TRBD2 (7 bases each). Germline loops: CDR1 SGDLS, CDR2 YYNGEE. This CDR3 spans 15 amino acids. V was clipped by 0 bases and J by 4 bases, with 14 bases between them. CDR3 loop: CASSVGQGGGYEQYF. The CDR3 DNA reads TGTGCCAGCAGCGTAGGACAGGGCGGGGGTTACGAGCAGTACTTC.

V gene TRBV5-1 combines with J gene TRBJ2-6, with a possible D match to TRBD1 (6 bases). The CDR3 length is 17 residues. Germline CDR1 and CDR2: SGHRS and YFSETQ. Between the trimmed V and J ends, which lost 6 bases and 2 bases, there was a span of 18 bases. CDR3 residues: CASTFSTGSAGANVLTF. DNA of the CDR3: TGCGCCAGCACCTTTAGCACAGGGAGCGCTGGGGCCAACGTCCTGACTTTC.

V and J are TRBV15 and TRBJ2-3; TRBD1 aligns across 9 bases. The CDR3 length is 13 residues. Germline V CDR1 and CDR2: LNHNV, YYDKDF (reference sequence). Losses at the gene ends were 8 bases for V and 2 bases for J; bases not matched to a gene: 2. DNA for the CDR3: TGTGCCACCGGACAGGGGACCACAGATACGCAGTATTTT. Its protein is CATGQGTTDTQYF. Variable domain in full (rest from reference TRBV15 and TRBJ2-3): DAMVIQNPRYQVTQFGKPVTLSCSQTLNHNVMYWYQQKSSQAPKLLFHYYDKDFNNEADTPDNFQSRRPNTSFCFLDIRSPGLGDTAMYLCATGQGTTDTQYFGPGTRLTVL.

Here the CDR3 DNA reads TGTGCCAGCAGTCTGGACGGCTACGAGCAGTACTTC. This translates into CASSLDGYEQYF. The rearrangement uses TRBV2 and TRBJ2-7; D call uncertain. The V gene lost 5 bases and the J gene lost 3 bases, with 8 bases spanning the gap. This CDR3 region has 12 residues. Germline CDR1 SNHLY, CDR2 FYNNEI.

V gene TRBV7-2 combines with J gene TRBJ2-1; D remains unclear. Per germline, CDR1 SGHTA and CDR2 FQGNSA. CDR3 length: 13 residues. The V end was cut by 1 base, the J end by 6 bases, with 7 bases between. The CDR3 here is CASSLVHSNEQFF. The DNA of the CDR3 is TGTGCCAGCAGCTTAGTCCACAGCAATGAGCAGTTCTTC.

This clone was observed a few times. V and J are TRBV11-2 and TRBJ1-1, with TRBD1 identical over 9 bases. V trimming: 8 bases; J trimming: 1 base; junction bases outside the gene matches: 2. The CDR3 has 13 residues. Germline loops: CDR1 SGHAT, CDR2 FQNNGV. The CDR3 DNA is TGTGCCAGCCGGACAGGGGAGAACACTGAAGCTTTCTTT. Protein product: CASRTGENTEAFF.

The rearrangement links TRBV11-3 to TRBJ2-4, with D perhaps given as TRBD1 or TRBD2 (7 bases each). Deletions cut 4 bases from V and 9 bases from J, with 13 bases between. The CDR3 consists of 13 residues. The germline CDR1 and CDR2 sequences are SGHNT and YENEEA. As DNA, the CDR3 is TGTGCCAGCAGCTCAGGGGGGAGGGGCATTCAGTACTTC. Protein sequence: CASSSGGRGIQYF.

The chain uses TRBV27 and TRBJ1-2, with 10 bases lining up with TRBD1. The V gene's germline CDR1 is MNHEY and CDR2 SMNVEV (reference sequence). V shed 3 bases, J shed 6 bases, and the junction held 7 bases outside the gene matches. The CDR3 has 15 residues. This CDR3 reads CASSFGGTGADGYTF. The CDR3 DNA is TGTGCCAGCAGTTTTGGCGGGACAGGGGCGGATGGCTACACCTTC.

This CDR3 reads CASSYSGGIGEKLFF. The CDR3 bases are TGTGCCAGCAGTTACTCCGGGGGGATCGGTGAAAAACTGTTTTTT. The chain carries TRBV6-5 and TRBJ1-4, with D tentatively TRBD1 (5 bases). Trimming pared 0 bases from V and 7 bases from J, leaving 12 bases between. The CDR3 runs 15 residues. In germline, CDR1 is MNHEY, CDR2 SVGAGI.

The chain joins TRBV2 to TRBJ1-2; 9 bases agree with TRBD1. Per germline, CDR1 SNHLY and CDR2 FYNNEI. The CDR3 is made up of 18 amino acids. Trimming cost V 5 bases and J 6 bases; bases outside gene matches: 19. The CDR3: CASSYTTPLDRGRNGYTF. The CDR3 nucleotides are TGTGCCAGCAGTTACACAACGCCCCTGGACAGGGGAAGAAATGGCTACACCTTC. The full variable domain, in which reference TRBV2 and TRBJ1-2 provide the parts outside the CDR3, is EPEVTQTPSHQVTQMGQEVILRCVPISNHLYFYWYRQILGQKVEFLVSFYNNEISEKSEIFDDQFSVERPDGSNFTLKIRSTKLEDSAMYFCASSYTTPLDRGRNGYTFGSGTRLTVV.